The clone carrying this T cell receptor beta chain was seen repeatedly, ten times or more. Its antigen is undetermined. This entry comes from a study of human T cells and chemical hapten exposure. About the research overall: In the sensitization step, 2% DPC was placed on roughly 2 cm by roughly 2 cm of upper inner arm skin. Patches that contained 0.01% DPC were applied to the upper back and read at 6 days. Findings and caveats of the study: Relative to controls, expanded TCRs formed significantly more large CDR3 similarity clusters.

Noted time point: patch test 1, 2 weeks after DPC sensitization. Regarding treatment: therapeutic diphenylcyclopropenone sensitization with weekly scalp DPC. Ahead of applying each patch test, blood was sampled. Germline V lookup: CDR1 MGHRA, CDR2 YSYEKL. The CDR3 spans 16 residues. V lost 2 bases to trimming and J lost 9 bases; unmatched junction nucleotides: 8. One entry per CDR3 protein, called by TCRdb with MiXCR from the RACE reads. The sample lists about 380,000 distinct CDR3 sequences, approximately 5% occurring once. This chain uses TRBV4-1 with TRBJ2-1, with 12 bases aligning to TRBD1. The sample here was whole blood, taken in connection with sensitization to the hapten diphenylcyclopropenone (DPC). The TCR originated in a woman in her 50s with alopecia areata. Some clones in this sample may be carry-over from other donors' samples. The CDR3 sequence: CASSQRLGTGGIEQFF. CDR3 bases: TGCGCCAGCAGCCAAAGGCTCGGGACAGGGGGCATTGAGCAGTTCTTC.